This T cell receptor (beta chain) was identified in a study of shared clonotypes between healthy human individuals. Researchers ran the assay at a deep level. Methods used by the authors: With immunoSEQ giving junction-only sequences and no quality scores, filtering differed. Clones were sequenced by immunoSEQ multiplex PCR, and TCRdb holds only the in-frame ones, with some missing. V and J calls plus clone size are reproduced from that table; the DNA served to infer D and trimming. The sample holds fewer than 550,000 clones, nearly 80% seen once. V was trimmed by 5 bases and J by 4 bases, leaving 11 bases between them. This CDR3 is built from 14 residues. Per germline, CDR1 MNHEY and CDR2 SVGAGI. The healthy adult donors were HIV-negative and reported no recent acute infections or vaccinations. Adults of Caucasian background living in Nashville, Tennessee made up all donors.

The chain recombines TRBV6-5 with TRBJ2-2, with D possibly called TRBD1 or TRBD2 (6 bases each). This receptor was taken from a middle-aged woman in good health. Some clones in this sample may be carry-over from other donors' samples. Sequenced material: PBMCs. CDR3 coding DNA: TGTGCCAGCAGTCTAGGAGGGGGCACCGGGGAGCTGTTTTTT. Translating it yields CASSLGGGTGELFF.